The 11 T cell receptor beta chains presented below share a single source sample, sequenced in a study of shared clonotypes between healthy human individuals. Some clones are missing from TCRdb's copy, which holds only in-frame ones; the method was immunoSEQ multiplex PCR. The top ten clones hold approximately 1.5% of a sample with 950,000 to 1,100,000 clones, approximately 76% of them seen once. The source material was memory CD4+ T cells sorted from blood. As for subset: CD45RA-negative fraction. The receptor source for this set is a young man in good health.

The rearrangement links TRBV7-9 to TRBJ2-1, with 13 positions matching TRBD2. Germline CDR1 is SEHNR and CDR2 is FQNEAQ (reference sequence). CDR3 size: 17 residues. V was pared by 5 bases and J by 8 bases, with 12 bases of the junction left unmatched. The CDR3 loop is CASSLHLTSGRAYEQFF. CDR3 DNA sequence: TGTGCCAGCAGCCTTCACCTTACTAGCGGGAGGGCTTATGAGCAGTTCTTC.

The chain recombines TRBV5-1 with TRBJ2-5; D perhaps matches TRBD2 (5 bases). Germline V lookup: CDR1 SGHRS, CDR2 YFSETQ. V lost 0 bases to trimming and J lost 0 bases, with 12 bases between them. The CDR3 is 16 residues long. CDR3: CASSLGPAGYQETQYF. The DNA of the CDR3 is TGCGCCAGCAGCTTGGGCCCTGCGGGTTACCAAGAGACCCAGTACTTC.

The rearrangement links TRBV4-3 to TRBJ2-1; 10 positions match TRBD2. The CDR3 contains 18 residues. J gave up 8 bases and V 1 base, and 14 bases lay outside the gene matches. Germline-derived CDR1 and CDR2 are LGHNA and YSLEER. CDR3 residues: CASSQGGTSDLTRDEQFF. In nucleotides, the CDR3 is TGCGCCAGCAGCCAAGGGGGGACTAGCGACCTCACGAGGGATGAGCAGTTCTTC.

The chain combines TRBV4-1 with TRBJ1-2; 8 positions match TRBD1. This CDR3 region has 17 residues. V was pared by 5 bases and J by 7 bases, with 18 bases of the junction left unmatched. Germline lookup yields CDR1 MGHRA and CDR2 YSYEKL. The CDR3 DNA follows: TGCGCCAGCAGCTCTACCCCTTCAGGGGGCGCAGTAATTGGCTACACCTTC. It encodes CASSSTPSGGAVIGYTF.

The rearrangement joins TRBV18 to TRBJ2-3; D might be TRBD2 (5 bases). Germline assignment: CDR1 KGHSH and CDR2 LQKENI. V was trimmed by 5 bases and J by 5 bases, leaving 11 bases between them. This CDR3 spans 13 amino acids. The CDR3 nucleotides are TGTGCCAGCTCATCCGGGATCCAAGATACGCAGTATTTT. Translated, it gives CASSSGIQDTQYF.

V is TRBV27 and J is TRBJ2-1, with a tentative D call TRBD1 (6 bases). This CDR3 is built from 14 residues. Germline CDR1 reads MNHEY; CDR2 reads SMNVEV (reference sequence). With 4 bases removed from V and 8 bases from J, the gap between germline ends came to 15 bases. The DNA for the CDR3 is TGTGCCAGCAGTTCCATATTGGGGGCGGATGAGCAGTTCTTC. This translates into CASSSILGADEQFF.

The chain employs TRBV7-9 and TRBJ1-2; D not certain. V lost 5 bases to trimming and J lost 0 bases, with 16 bases between them. The CDR3 runs 16 residues. Germline CDR1 is SEHNR and CDR2 is FQNEAQ (reference sequence). The CDR3 reads CASSTELRRANYGYTF. The CDR3 DNA reads as TGTGCCAGCAGCACCGAGTTAAGGAGGGCTAACTATGGCTACACCTTC.

This chain joins TRBV4-3 and TRBJ1-2; a possible D gene is TRBD1 (5 bases). CDR1 and CDR2 from the germline V gene are LGHNA and YSLEER. Trimming stripped 2 bases from V and 5 bases from J, with 12 bases between. This CDR3 contains 14 residues. The CDR3 reads CASSQTRDGYGYTF. CDR3 nucleotides: TGCGCCAGCAGCCAAACCCGGGACGGTTATGGCTACACCTTC.

The CDR3 DNA sequence: TGTGCCAGTAGTATTCGGGTTTCCTACGAGCAGTACTTC. It encodes CASSIRVSYEQYF. This chain connects TRBV19 to TRBJ2-7; D remains unclear. Germline CDR1 LNHDA, CDR2 SQIVND (reference sequence). V gave up 3 bases and J gave up 1 base, with 7 bases separating them. CDR3 size: 13 residues.

The chain joins TRBV6-6 to TRBJ1-1; D perhaps matches TRBD1 (5 bases). Looked up from germline, CDR1 is MNHNY and CDR2 is SVGAGI (reference sequence). This CDR3 spans 12 amino acids. Trimming stripped 0 bases from V and 7 bases from J, with 6 bases between. The CDR3 region has the DNA TGTGCCAGCAGTTACTCGGGGGGTGAAGCTTTCTTT. It translates to CASSYSGGEAFF.

This clone was found many times. V is TRBV6-6 and J is TRBJ2-5, with 8 bases lining up with TRBD2. The junction had 7 bases not matched to a gene; V was cut back by 1 base and J by 6 bases. The CDR3 consists of 15 residues. Germline CDR1 and CDR2: MNHNY and SVGAGI (reference sequence). The CDR3 region is CASSYYSGGDKTQYF. The CDR3 DNA sequence: TGTGCCAGCAGTTACTACAGCGGGGGCGACAAGACCCAGTACTTC.